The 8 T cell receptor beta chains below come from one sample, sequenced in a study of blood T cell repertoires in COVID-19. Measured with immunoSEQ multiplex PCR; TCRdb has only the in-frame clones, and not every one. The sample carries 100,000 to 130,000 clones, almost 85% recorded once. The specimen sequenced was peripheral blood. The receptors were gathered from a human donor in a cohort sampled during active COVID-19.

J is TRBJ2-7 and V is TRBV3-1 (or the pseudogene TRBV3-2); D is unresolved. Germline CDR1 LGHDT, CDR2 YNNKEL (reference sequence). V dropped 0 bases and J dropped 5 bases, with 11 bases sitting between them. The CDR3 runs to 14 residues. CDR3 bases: TGTGCCAGCAGCCAAGACCCTCCGTTTGACGAGCAGTACTTC. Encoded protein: CASSQDPPFDEQYF.

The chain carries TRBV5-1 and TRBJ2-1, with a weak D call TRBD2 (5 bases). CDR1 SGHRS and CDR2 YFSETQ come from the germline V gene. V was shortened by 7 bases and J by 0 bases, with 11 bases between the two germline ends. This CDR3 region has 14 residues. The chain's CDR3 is CASETGDSYNEQFF. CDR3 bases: TGCGCCAGCGAAACCGGGGACTCCTACAATGAGCAGTTCTTC.

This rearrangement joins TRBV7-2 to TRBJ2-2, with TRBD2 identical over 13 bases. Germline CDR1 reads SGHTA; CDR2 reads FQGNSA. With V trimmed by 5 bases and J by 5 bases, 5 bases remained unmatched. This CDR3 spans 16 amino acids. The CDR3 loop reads CASSPRTSGRTGELFF. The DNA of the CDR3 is TGTGCCAGCAGCCCCCGGACTAGCGGGAGAACCGGGGAGCTGTTTTTT.

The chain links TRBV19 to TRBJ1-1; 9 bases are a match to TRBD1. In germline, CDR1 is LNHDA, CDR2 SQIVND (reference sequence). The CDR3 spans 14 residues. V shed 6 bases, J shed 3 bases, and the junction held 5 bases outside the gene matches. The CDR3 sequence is CASSHRGRDTEAFF. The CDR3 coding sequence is TGTGCCAGTAGCCACAGGGGGCGGGACACTGAAGCTTTCTTT.

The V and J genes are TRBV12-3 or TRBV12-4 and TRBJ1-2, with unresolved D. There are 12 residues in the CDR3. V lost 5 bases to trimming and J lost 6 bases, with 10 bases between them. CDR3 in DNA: TGTGCCAGCAGTCGGGTTGTACATGGCTACACCTTC. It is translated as CASSRVVHGYTF.

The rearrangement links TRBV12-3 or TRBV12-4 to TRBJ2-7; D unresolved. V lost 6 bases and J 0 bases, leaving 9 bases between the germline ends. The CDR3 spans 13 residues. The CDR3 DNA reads TGTGCCAGCAGACTATCGGCCTCCTACGAGCAGTACTTC. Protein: CASRLSASYEQYF.

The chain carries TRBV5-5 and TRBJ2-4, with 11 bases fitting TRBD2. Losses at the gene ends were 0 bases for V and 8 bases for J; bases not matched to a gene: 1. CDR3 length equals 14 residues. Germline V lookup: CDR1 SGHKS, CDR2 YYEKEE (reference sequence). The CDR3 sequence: CASSLGLAGHIQYF. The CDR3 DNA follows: TGTGCCAGCAGCTTGGGACTAGCGGGACACATTCAGTACTTC. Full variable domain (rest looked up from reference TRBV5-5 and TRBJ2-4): DAGVTQSPTHLIKTRGQQVTLRCSPISGHKSVSWYQQVLGQGPQFIFQYYEKEERGRGNFPDRFSARQFPNYSSELNVNALLLGDSALYLCASSLGLAGHIQYFGAGTRLSVL.

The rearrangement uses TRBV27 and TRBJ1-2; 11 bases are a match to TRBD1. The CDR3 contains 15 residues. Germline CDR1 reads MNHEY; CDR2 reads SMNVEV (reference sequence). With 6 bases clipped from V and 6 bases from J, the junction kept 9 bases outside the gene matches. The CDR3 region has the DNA TGTGCCAGCAGCAATACGGGACAGGGGGTAAATGGCTACACCTTC. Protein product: CASSNTGQGVNGYTF.